One T cell receptor beta chain is described in this entry. Profiling relied on immunoSEQ multiplex PCR, and the TCRdb table lists in-frame clones only, not all of them. The table has roughly 150,000 clones, around nine tenths seen once. The data were obtained in a study of T cell responses to AZD1222 COVID-19 vaccine. Trimming removed 6 bases from V and 0 bases from J, with 6 bases in between. CDR3 length: 13 residues. Germline CDR1 is LNHDA and CDR2 is SQIVND (reference sequence). The clonotype originates from an adult in good health. The chain uses TRBV19 and TRBJ1-5; D not certain. Source: peripheral blood, taken on day 0 of AZD1222 vaccination. CDR3 nucleotides: TGTGCCAGTAGGAGATATAGCAATCAGCCCCAGCATTTT. Protein product: CASRRYSNQPQHF.